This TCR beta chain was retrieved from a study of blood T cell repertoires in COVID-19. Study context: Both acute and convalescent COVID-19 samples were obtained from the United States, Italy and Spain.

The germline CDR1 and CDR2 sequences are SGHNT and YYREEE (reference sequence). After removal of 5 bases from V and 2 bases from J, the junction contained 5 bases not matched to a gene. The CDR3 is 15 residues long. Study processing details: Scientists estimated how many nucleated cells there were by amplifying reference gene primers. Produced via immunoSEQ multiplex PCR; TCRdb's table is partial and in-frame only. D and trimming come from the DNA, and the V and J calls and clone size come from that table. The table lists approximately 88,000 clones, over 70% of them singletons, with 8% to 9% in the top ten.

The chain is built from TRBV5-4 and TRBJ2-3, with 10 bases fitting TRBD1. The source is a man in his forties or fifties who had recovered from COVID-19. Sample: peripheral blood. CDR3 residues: CASSSGTGDTDTQYF. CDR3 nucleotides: TGTGCCAGCAGTTCCGGGACAGGGGACACAGATACGCAGTATTTT.